The 23 T cell receptor beta chains given below trace back to one sample, sequenced in a study of T cells in Graves' hyperthyroidism and ophthalmopathy. The investigators amplified TCR beta CDR3 regions from RNA transcripts. HTBI primers were employed in a first-round RT-PCR of the TCR CDR3. MiXCR, applied by TCRdb to the multiplex PCR reads, yields one record per CDR3 protein. Here the sample spans a few hundred thousand distinct CDR3 sequences, roughly 13% being singletons. The sequenced material came from blood. The receptors shown here come from a woman between 40 and 55 years old with Graves' ophthalmopathy.

This clonotype was counted between two and nine times. A much bigger clone sits one base away, suggesting this may be a read error. The chain is built from TRBV20-1 and TRBJ1-2, with 8 bases fitting TRBD1. V lost 3 bases, J lost 14 bases, and 20 bases stayed unmatched. Germline V CDR1 and CDR2: DFQATT, SNEGSKA (reference sequence). The CDR3 sequence is 15 residues long. The CDR3 nucleotides read TGCAGTGCTAGCGCGGGACAGGTTTTACCTATGGCTAATACCTTC. Translating it yields CSASAGQVLPMANTF.

Many counts were recorded for this clonotype. The V gene is TRBV29-1, the J gene TRBJ2-7; D tentatively fits TRBD1 or TRBD2 (5 bases each). Per the germline V gene, CDR1 is SQVTM and CDR2 is ANQGSEA. The CDR3 is 15 amino acids. Trimming shortened V by 4 bases and J by 7 bases, and 23 bases separated the two germline ends. The CDR3 spells CSVVASGGRVGEQYF. CDR3 bases: TGCAGCGTTGTGGCGAGTGGGGGTAGGGTTGGGGAGCAGTACTTC.

The CDR3 region is CASSLGGTTGELFF. DNA of the CDR3: TGTGCCAGCAGTTTAGGGGGAACCACCGGGGAGCTGTTTTTT. This chain uses TRBV27 with TRBJ2-2, with D perhaps assigned TRBD1 or TRBD2 (5 bases each). V was pared by 2 bases and J by 4 bases, with 8 bases between. Germline V gene data show CDR1 as MNHEY and CDR2 as SMNVEV (reference sequence). The CDR3 contains 14 residues.

In its sample, this clonotype was seen many times. The chain combines TRBV7-2 with TRBJ2-7; 8 bases fit TRBD2. The CDR3 covers 17 residues. Per germline, CDR1 SGHTA and CDR2 FQGNSA. V lost 2 bases to trimming and J lost 2 bases; unmatched junction nucleotides: 11. In DNA form, the CDR3 reads TGTGCCAGCAGCTTATCGGGAGGGAGGGGAGAAACCTACGAGCAGTACTTC. Amino acids: CASSLSGGRGETYEQYF.

This clonotype was observed at least ten times. The chain combines TRBV4-1 with TRBJ2-3, with 10 bases matching TRBD1. The length of the CDR3 is 17 residues. Germline lookup yields CDR1 MGHRA and CDR2 YSYEKL. V dropped 3 bases and J dropped 9; count of bases not matched to a gene: 15. CDR3 coding DNA: TGCGCCAGCAGCCAGGATCCCGGGACAGGGGCCGTTGGGACGCAGTATTTT. Amino acid sequence: CASSQDPGTGAVGTQYF.

This clonotype was detected ten times or more. V usage is TRBV5-1 and J usage is TRBJ2-1; TRBD1 agrees at 10 bases. The germline CDR1 and CDR2 sequences are SGHRS and YFSETQ. CDR3 length equals 19 residues. Germline trimming cut 6 bases from V and 0 bases from J; bases unmatched to any gene: 15. CDR3 DNA sequence: TGCGCCAGCACCCCTACCGGGACAGGGGCGTATTACTCCTACAATGAGCAGTTCTTC. Translated: CASTPTGTGAYYSYNEQFF.

This clonotype was seen at least ten times. The chain carries TRBV5-1 and TRBJ2-7; D is perhaps TRBD1 (6 bases). V was shortened by 4 bases and J by 1 base, with 12 bases between the two germline ends. There are 14 residues in the CDR3. Germline lookup yields CDR1 SGHRS and CDR2 YFSETQ. The CDR3 region is CASSPGTHSYEQYF. For the CDR3, the DNA is TGCGCCAGCAGCCCGGGGACACATTCCTACGAGCAGTACTTC.

The genes are TRBV20-1 and TRBJ2-1, with a tentative D call TRBD2 (7 bases). Trimming removed 1 base from V and 4 bases from J, with 14 bases in between. CDR3 length: 15 amino acids. Germline values: CDR1 DFQATT, CDR2 SNEGSKA (reference sequence). The CDR3 nucleotides are TGCAGTGCTAGAGTAGGGGGAGGGTGGTACAATGAGCAGTTCTTC. The encoded protein is CSARVGGGWYNEQFF.

This clonotype was counted many times. This could be a read error, since a much larger clone is one nucleotide away. The V and J genes are TRBV11-3 and TRBJ2-3; 10 bases are a match to TRBD2. The ends lost 5 bases at V and 1 base at J; junction bases unmatched: 3. CDR3 length: 15 amino acids. The germline gives CDR1 SGHNT, CDR2 YENEEA. CDR3 DNA: TGTGCCAGCAGCCCCGGGACTAGCGGCACAGATACGCAGTATTTT. Encoded protein: CASSPGTSGTDTQYF.

In this sample, this clonotype turned up many times. The chain employs TRBV6-1 and TRBJ2-1, with 9 positions matching TRBD2. The ends lost 6 bases at V and 9 bases at J; junction bases unmatched: 3. This CDR3 region has 12 residues. Germline values: CDR1 MNHNS, CDR2 SASEGT. The CDR3 sequence is CASRSTSGEQFF. In DNA form, the CDR3 reads TGTGCCAGCAGGTCGACTAGCGGTGAGCAGTTCTTC.

This clonotype has a count of ten or more. The chain uses TRBV10-3 and TRBJ1-1, with 12 positions matching TRBD1. Germline CDR1 is ENHRY and CDR2 is SYGVKD. The CDR3 loop spans 16 amino acids. V lost 4 bases to trimming and J lost 1 base; unmatched junction nucleotides: 4. CDR3 sequence (DNA): TGTGCCATCAGTGCAGGGACAGGGGGCCCGAACACTGAAGCTTTCTTT. Translating it yields CAISAGTGGPNTEAFF.

J is TRBJ1-6 and V is TRBV19; 7 nucleotides match TRBD1. The V gene's germline CDR1 is LNHDA and CDR2 SQIVND (reference sequence). The CDR3 totals 13 residues. J gave up 6 bases and V 8 bases, and 4 bases lay outside the gene matches. CDR3 amino acids: CASPGTANSPLHF. CDR3 in DNA: TGTGCCAGTCCCGGGACAGCTAATTCACCCCTCCACTTT.

This clonotype was seen many times. The genes are TRBV3-1 and TRBJ1-1, with D possibly being TRBD1 (6 bases). CDR3 length equals 15 residues. V was shortened by 5 bases and J by 1 base, with 14 bases between the two germline ends. Per the germline V gene, CDR1 is LGHDT and CDR2 is YNNKEL (reference sequence). In DNA form, the CDR3 reads TGTGCCAGCAGCTCGACAGGAATCCGGAACACTGAAGCTTTCTTT. This codes for CASSSTGIRNTEAFF.

This clonotype showed up just a few times. This chain uses TRBV28 with TRBJ2-7, with 12 bases that match TRBD2. The length of the CDR3 is 17 residues. After removal of 6 bases from V and 5 bases from J, the junction contained 14 bases not matched to a gene. Germline CDR1 is MDHEN and CDR2 is SYDVKM. This chain's CDR3 is CASRKPGLAGTGDEQYF. CDR3 nucleotides: TGTGCCAGCAGAAAACCCGGACTAGCGGGAACCGGGGACGAGCAGTACTTC.

This clonotype was found many times. This chain links TRBV12-3 or TRBV12-4 with TRBJ2-1; 13 nucleotides line up with TRBD2. The CDR3 length is 16 residues. J lost 7 bases, V lost 4 bases, and 7 bases had no gene match. The CDR3 region has the DNA TGTGCCAGCAGTTCCACTAGCGGGAGGGGCGTGAATGAGCAGTTCTTC. As protein: CASSSTSGRGVNEQFF.

This clonotype was detected ten times or more. This chain joins TRBV12-3 or TRBV12-4 and TRBJ1-1, with D possibly being TRBD1 (5 bases). V was pared by 4 bases and J by 7 bases, with 13 bases between. CDR3 size: 13 residues. CDR3 DNA: TGTGCCAGCAGTTCTCTCAGGGAATTTGAAGCTTTCTTT. Translation: CASSSLREFEAFF.

This clonotype has a count of ten or more. This chain uses TRBV29-1 with TRBJ1-3; 7 bases agree with TRBD1. CDR3 length equals 16 residues. Losses at the gene ends were 7 bases for V and 2 bases for J; bases not matched to a gene: 14. The germline V gene has CDR1 SQVTM and CDR2 ANQGSEA. The CDR3 loop is CSAIPINRGTGNTIYF. In DNA form, the CDR3 reads TGCAGCGCCATACCAATTAACAGGGGTACTGGAAACACCATATATTTT.

The table lists this clonotype with a few counts. The chain uses TRBV9 and TRBJ2-7, with D perhaps given as TRBD1 or TRBD2 (5 bases each). The germline V gene encodes CDR1 SGDLS and CDR2 YYNGEE. CDR3 length: 17 residues. V was trimmed by 0 bases and J by 0 bases, leaving 16 bases between them. The CDR3 protein is CASSVGSRGPSSYEQYF. CDR3 in DNA: TGTGCCAGCAGCGTAGGATCGAGGGGCCCGAGCTCCTACGAGCAGTACTTC.

J is TRBJ1-5 and V is TRBV14; 7 positions match TRBD1. CDR3 size: 16 residues. J was trimmed by 6 bases and V by 1 base; bases with no gene match: 9. Germline V gives CDR1 SGHDN, CDR2 FVKESK. The CDR3 reads CASSQARTGRGQPQHF. The CDR3 DNA follows: TGTGCCAGCAGCCAAGCGCGGACAGGCCGGGGTCAGCCCCAGCATTTT.

The rearrangement joins TRBV5-1 to TRBJ2-1, with D uncertain. V lost 1 base, J lost 7 bases, and 12 bases lay in between. Looked up from germline, CDR1 is SGHRS and CDR2 is YFSETQ. CDR3 length: 14 residues. CDR3 in amino acids: CASSLHSSGNEQFF. In DNA form, the CDR3 reads TGCGCCAGCAGCTTGCACTCGAGTGGGAATGAGCAGTTCTTC.

The genes are TRBV28 and TRBJ1-2, with D perhaps TRBD1 (5 bases). CDR1 and CDR2 (germline): MDHEN, SYDVKM. V dropped 2 bases and J dropped 6 bases, with 10 bases sitting between them. This CDR3 is built from 13 residues. The DNA of the CDR3 is TGTGCCAGCAGTTTACGGGGACCGAATGGCTACACCTTC. It encodes CASSLRGPNGYTF.

Comments on this clonotype: This may be a read error, as it is one base from a much larger clone. The V call is TRBV6-6, the J call TRBJ2-3; D assignment may be TRBD1 or TRBD2 (6 bases each). The germline V and J ends were trimmed by 0 bases and 2 bases, with 12 bases remaining between them. The germline gives CDR1 MNHNY, CDR2 SVGAGI (reference sequence). The CDR3 covers 16 residues. The CDR3 coding sequence is TGTGCCAGCAGTTACTCGGTCGGGGGCGTCACAGATACGCAGTATTTT. Amino acids: CASSYSVGGVTDTQYF.

The V gene is TRBV6-4, the J gene TRBJ2-2, with 8 positions matching TRBD1. Unmatched junction bases numbered 0, after V lost 3 bases and J lost 3 bases. From germline, CDR1 is MRHNA and CDR2 SNTAGT. The CDR3 contains 14 residues. CDR3 sequence: CASSEQGDTGELFF. CDR3 sequence (DNA): TGTGCCAGCAGTGAACAGGGGGACACCGGGGAGCTGTTTTTT.